These 10 T cell receptor beta chains were sequenced from one sample in a study of blood T cell repertoires in COVID-19. Here immunoSEQ multiplex PCR was the method, and the copy in TCRdb shows in-frame clones only, minus some. The data hold 300,000 to 450,000 clones, with around 85% observed a single time. Sequencing was carried out using peripheral blood. The receptors come from a woman between 18 and 29 years old with acute or convalescent COVID-19.

V usage is TRBV7-6 and J usage is TRBJ1-5; the match to TRBD1 covers 8 bases. With 1 base clipped from V and 7 bases from J, the junction kept 6 bases outside the gene matches. CDR3 length equals 15 residues. CDR1 is SGHVS and CDR2 is FNYEAQ in the germline V gene. CDR3 amino acids: CASSLDGQGTQPQHF. The CDR3 nucleotides are TGTGCCAGCAGCTTAGATGGACAGGGTACCCAGCCCCAGCATTTT.

CDR3 sequence: CASSLQGPGTEAFF. The CDR3 nucleotides are TGTGCCAGCAGCTTACAGGGCCCCGGGACTGAAGCTTTCTTT. The chain has TRBV5-5 and TRBJ1-1; possible D gene TRBD1, 6 bases. There are 14 residues in the CDR3. V lost 2 bases and J lost 5, with 13 bases in between. CDR1 is SGHKS and CDR2 is YYEKEE in the germline V gene (reference sequence).

The chain links TRBV6-1 to TRBJ1-3; no clear D gene. V lost 2 bases, J lost 4 bases, and 3 bases lay in between. This CDR3 comprises 12 residues. Germline V gene sequence: CDR1 MNHNS, CDR2 SASEGT. Here the CDR3 reads CASSERGNTIYF. The CDR3 nucleotides are TGTGCCAGCAGTGAACGGGGAAACACCATATATTTT.

This CDR3 reads CASTGAHNYGYTF. CDR3 bases: TGTGCCAGCACAGGGGCCCATAACTATGGCTACACCTTC. The chain recombines TRBV12-3 or TRBV12-4 with TRBJ1-2; TRBD1 is a possible D gene (6 bases). The length of the CDR3 is 13 residues. The V gene lost 7 bases and the J gene lost 1 base, with 10 bases spanning the gap.

The chain couples TRBV6-5 to TRBJ2-7, with D tentatively TRBD2 (6 bases). Germline assignment: CDR1 MNHEY and CDR2 SVGAGI. Trimming stripped 7 bases from V and 3 bases from J, with 13 bases between. This CDR3 comprises 13 residues. The CDR3 nucleotides are TGTGCCAGCAAGCGGGCAGGTCTCTACGAGCAGTACTTC. This gives the protein CASKRAGLYEQYF.

The CDR3 DNA follows: TGTGCCAGCAGCTCGGCAACCGGGATGGGCGTATATGGCTACACCTTC. It codes for CASSSATGMGVYGYTF. The chain combines TRBV7-9 with TRBJ1-2; D not certain. Trimming stripped 4 bases from V and 5 bases from J, with 20 bases between. The CDR3 has 16 amino acids. CDR1 and CDR2 (germline): SEHNR, FQNEAQ (reference sequence).

V usage is TRBV7-9 and J usage is TRBJ1-1; perhaps TRBD1 as D (6 bases). CDR1 is SEHNR and CDR2 is FQNEAQ in the germline V gene (reference sequence). V shed 1 base and J shed 5 bases, with 8 bases lying between them. This CDR3 region has 13 residues. CDR3 amino acids: CASSLGTVTEAFF. CDR3 sequence (DNA): TGTGCCAGCAGCTTAGGGACAGTGACTGAAGCTTTCTTT. The variable domain in full, with the rest retrieved from reference TRBV7-9 and TRBJ1-1, is DTGVSQNPRHKITKRGQNVTFRCDPISEHNRLYWYRQTLGQGPEFLTYFQNEAQLEKSRLLSDRFSAERPKGSFSTLEIQRTEQGDSAMYLCASSLGTVTEAFFGQGTRLTVV.

The chain is built from TRBV4-1 and TRBJ2-7; possible D gene TRBD1, 6 bases. The CDR3 consists of 15 residues. Trimming left V 1 base short and J 3 bases short, with 13 bases between. Germline CDR1 and CDR2: MGHRA and YSYEKL. The CDR3 coding sequence is TGCGCCAGCAGCCAAGCGGGACATATGAGCTACGAGCAGTACTTC. Amino acid sequence: CASSQAGHMSYEQYF.

The V and J genes are TRBV18 and TRBJ1-1; D unclear. The CDR3 loop spans 14 amino acids. CDR1 is KGHSH and CDR2 is LQKENI in the germline V gene. V was trimmed by 5 bases and J by 1 base, leaving 11 bases between them. CDR3 amino acids: CASSSVRPNTEAFF. The CDR3 nucleotides are TGTGCCAGCTCATCAGTACGTCCGAACACTGAAGCTTTCTTT.

Concerning this clone itself: The identical CDR3 is also encoded by other nucleotide sequences in the sample. This chain connects TRBV19 to TRBJ2-2; 9 bases match TRBD1. Germline-derived CDR1 and CDR2 are LNHDA and SQIVND (reference sequence). The CDR3 runs 14 residues. Trimming at V came to 9 bases and at J to 0 bases, leaving 2 bases not matched to a gene. CDR3 loop: CASRTGANTGELFF. The CDR3 coding sequence is TGTGCCAGCAGGACAGGGGCGAACACCGGGGAGCTGTTTTTT.